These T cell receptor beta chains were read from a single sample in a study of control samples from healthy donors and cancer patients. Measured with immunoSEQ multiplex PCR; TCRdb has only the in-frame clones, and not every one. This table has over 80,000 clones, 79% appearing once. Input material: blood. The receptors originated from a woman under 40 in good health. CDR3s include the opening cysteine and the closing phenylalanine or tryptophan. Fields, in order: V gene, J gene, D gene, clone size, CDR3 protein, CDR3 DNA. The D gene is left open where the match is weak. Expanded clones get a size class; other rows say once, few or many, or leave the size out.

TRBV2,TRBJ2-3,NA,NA,CASSPAFGTPKDTDTQYF,TGTGCCAGCAGTCCCGCTTTCGGGACTCCGAAAGACACAGATACGCAGTATTTT
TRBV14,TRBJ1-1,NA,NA,CASSQVKGSEAFF,TGTGCCAGCAGCCAAGTAAAGGGGTCTGAAGCTTTCTTT
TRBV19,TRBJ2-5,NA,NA,CASSPYTGFGIETQYF,TGTGCCAGTAGTCCATATACAGGGTTCGGGATAGAGACCCAGTACTTC
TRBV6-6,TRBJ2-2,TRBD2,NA,CASSLPTGTSDGELFF,TGTGCCAGCAGTTTACCCACCGGGACTAGCGACGGGGAGCTGTTTTTT
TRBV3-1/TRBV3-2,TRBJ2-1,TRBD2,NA,CASSPRAGGSNEQFF,TGTGCCAGCAGCCCTCGGGCGGGGGGCTCCAATGAGCAGTTCTTC
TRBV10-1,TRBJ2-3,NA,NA,CASSDPPTDTQYF,TGCGCCAGCAGTGACCCACCAACAGATACGCAGTATTTT
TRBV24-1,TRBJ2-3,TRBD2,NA,CATSDIGAGGSDTQYF,TGTGCCACCAGTGACATAGGAGCGGGGGGGTCAGATACGCAGTATTTT
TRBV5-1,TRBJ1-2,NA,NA,CASSSDGPNYGYTF,TGCGCCAGCAGCTCCGACGGGCCTAACTATGGCTACACCTTC
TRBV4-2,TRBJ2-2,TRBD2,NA,CASRGGGTGELFF,TGTGCCAGCAGAGGCGGGGGGACCGGGGAGCTGTTTTTT
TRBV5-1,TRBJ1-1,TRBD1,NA,CASSLWTGNTEAFF,TGCGCCAGCAGCTTGTGGACAGGGAACACTGAAGCTTTCTTT
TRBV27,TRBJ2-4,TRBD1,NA,CASSLGGTGDLNIQYF,TGTGCCAGCAGTTTAGGGGGGACAGGGGACTTAAACATTCAGTACTTC
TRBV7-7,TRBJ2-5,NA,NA,CASSFTGSQETQYF,TGTGCTAGCAGCTTCACAGGGAGCCAAGAGACCCAGTACTTC
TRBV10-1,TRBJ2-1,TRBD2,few,CASSEGSSGFYEQFF,TGCGCCAGCAGTGAAGGGTCTAGCGGGTTCTATGAGCAGTTCTTC
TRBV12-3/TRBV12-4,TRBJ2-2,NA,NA,CASSFAVTGELFF,TGTGCCAGCAGTTTCGCGGTCACCGGGGAGCTGTTTTTT
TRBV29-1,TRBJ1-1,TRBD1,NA,CSVEIHRGRGVTEAFF,TGCAGCGTTGAAATACACAGGGGGCGAGGCGTCACTGAAGCTTTCTTT
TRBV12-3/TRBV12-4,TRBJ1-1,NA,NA,CASSMDIYTEAFF,TGTGCCAGCAGTATGGACATCTACACTGAAGCTTTCTTT